This section outlines one TCR beta chain sequence together with its context. Some clones are missing from TCRdb's copy, which holds only in-frame ones; the method was immunoSEQ multiplex PCR. The profile shows about 610,000 clones, approximately 87% of them singletons. This specimen comes from a study of shared T cell receptors in the human thymus. The V gene's germline CDR1 is MNHNS and CDR2 SASEGT. CDR3 length: 14 residues. J gave up 6 bases and V 6 bases, and 8 bases lay outside the gene matches. The sample was also linked to a second study, of human thymus T cells. Per that study: Infants served as donors; they were healthy and Finnish and were having corrective surgery for congenital heart defects. Thymus tissue was removed during corrective cardiac surgery. Related studies found that unrelated individuals share highly overlapping thymic repertoires.

The TCR sequence derives from a boy younger than two with a congenital heart defect. What was sequenced was thymocytes. The rearrangement links TRBV6-1 to TRBJ2-3; 8 bases align to TRBD1. CDR3 loop: CASRETGEEDTQYF. The DNA for the CDR3 is TGTGCCAGCAGGGAGACAGGGGAGGAGGATACGCAGTATTTT.